This is a list of T cell receptor beta chains from one sample in a study of CD8 T cells in Susac syndrome. From the immunoSEQ multiplex PCR reads, TCRdb called clonotypes with MiXCR, one entry per CDR3 protein. The repertoire includes 150,000 to 160,000 distinct CDR3 sequences, 95% to 96% of them detected once, and roughly 0.16% sits in the top ten. Sequencing was performed on CD8+ T cells from PBMCs. The receptor source for this set is a human donor with multiple sclerosis. Each CDR3 is given with its conserved first and last residue. The order of the fields is J gene, clone size, D gene, V gene, CDR3 protein, CDR3 DNA. D genes are given only for firm matches. Size is stated for part of the rows, as once, few or many counts, or as a class when the clone is expanded.

TRBJ1-1	NA	NA	TRBV7-9	CASQAGAFF	TGTGCCTCTCAAGCAGGGGCTTTCTTT
TRBJ1-4	NA	NA	TRBV7-2	CASSLIGLNEKLFF	TGTGCCAGCAGCTTAATAGGTTTGAATGAAAAACTGTTTTTT
TRBJ2-3	NA	NA	TRBV12-3/TRBV12-4	CASRTRESAFPTDTQYF	TGTGCCAGCAGGACCAGGGAGTCGGCCTTCCCCACAGATACGCAGTATTTT
TRBJ2-3	NA	NA	TRBV25-1	CASSEGGTDTQYF	TGTGCCAGCAGTGAAGGGGGCACAGATACGCAGTATTTT
TRBJ2-1	once	TRBD1	TRBV20-1	CSARPLGQAYNEQFF	TGCAGTGCTAGGCCGTTGGGACAGGCCTACAATGAGCAGTTCTTC
TRBJ2-1	NA	NA	TRBV3-1	CASRPRDAEPYNEQFF	TGTGCCAGCAGACCCCGGGACGCCGAACCTTACAATGAGCAGTTCTTC
TRBJ2-5	NA	TRBD2	TRBV11-1	CASSLLLAGEGETQYF	TGTGCCAGCAGCTTACTCCTAGCGGGGGAAGGAGAGACCCAGTACTTC
TRBJ2-6	NA	NA	TRBV30	CASEIPSGANVLTF	TGTGCCTCCGAAATTCCGTCTGGGGCCAACGTCCTGACTTTC
TRBJ1-2	NA	NA	TRBV11-2	CASSLNSDYGYTF	TGTGCCAGCAGCTTAAACAGTGACTATGGCTACACCTTC
TRBJ1-2	once	NA	TRBV4-1	CASSQLTGGTSGGYTF	TGCGCCAGCAGCCAGCTGACAGGAGGGACTTCGGGGGGCTACACCTTC
TRBJ2-5	NA	TRBD2	TRBV7-8	CATTIERGGLGETQYF	TGTGCCACCACCATAGAGCGGGGGGGCTTGGGAGAGACCCAGTACTTC
TRBJ1-1	NA	TRBD1	TRBV29-1	CSVTGWARGTEAFF	TGCAGCGTGACAGGGTGGGCGAGAGGTACTGAAGCTTTCTTT
TRBJ1-4	NA	NA	TRBV12-3/TRBV12-4	CASSSGSNEKLFF	TGTGCCAGCAGTTCTGGTTCGAATGAAAAACTGTTTTTT
TRBJ2-7	NA	NA	TRBV5-1	CASSLDNWTVTYEQYF	TGCGCCAGCAGCTTGGACAACTGGACGGTGACCTACGAGCAGTACTTC
TRBJ2-1	NA	NA	TRBV27	CASDSRGPAYNEQFF	TGTGCCAGCGACTCAAGAGGTCCAGCTTACAATGAGCAGTTCTTC
TRBJ2-1	NA	NA	TRBV20-1	CSARSGAVDNEQFF	TGCAGTGCTAGATCGGGAGCCGTAGACAATGAGCAGTTCTTC
TRBJ1-1	NA	NA	TRBV19	CASSYGRLEAFF	TGTGCCAGTAGTTACGGGAGACTTGAAGCTTTCTTT
TRBJ1-1	NA	NA	TRBV29-1	CSVPYGTEAFF	TGCAGCGTCCCCTACGGCACTGAAGCTTTCTTT
TRBJ2-1	NA	TRBD2	TRBV11-2	CASSLVSRGAYNEQFF	TGTGCCAGCAGCTTAGTCTCGCGGGGGGCCTACAATGAGCAGTTCTTC
TRBJ2-1	NA	TRBD1	TRBV14	CASSQVFTGGNEQFF	TGTGCCAGCAGCCAAGTATTTACAGGGGGCAATGAGCAGTTCTTC
TRBJ1-2	NA	NA	TRBV24-1	CATSDWSGYTF	TGTGCCACCAGTGATTGGAGTGGCTACACCTTC